The rows below give T cell receptor beta chains drawn from one sample of a study of T cell responses to AZD1222 COVID-19 vaccine. Sequencing used immunoSEQ multiplex PCR; TCRdb keeps in-frame clones, though not all of them. The table records about 160,000 clones, under 95% of them present only once. Sequencing was performed on peripheral blood, taken on day 0 of AZD1222 vaccination. Receptors originate from an adult in good health. The CDR3 runs from the conserved cysteine through the conserved F or W. A D gene is named only where the DNA matches it firmly. Not every row has a clone size; where given, it reads once, few, many or a size class.

j_call: TRBJ1-4; d_call: -; v_call: TRBV5-1; cdr3_length: 15; clone_size: -; cdr3_aa: CASSLDGWGNEKLFF; cdr3_nt: TGCGCCAGCAGCTTGGATGGGTGGGGTAATGAAAAACTGTTTTTT
j_call: TRBJ1-2; d_call: -; v_call: TRBV12-3/TRBV12-4; cdr3_length: 13; clone_size: -; cdr3_aa: CASTLGGPYGYTF; cdr3_nt: TGTGCCAGCACCTTGGGGGGACCCTATGGCTACACCTTC
j_call: TRBJ2-5; d_call: TRBD2; v_call: TRBV4-2; cdr3_length: 19; clone_size: -; cdr3_aa: CASSQGEGLAGIGGETQYF; cdr3_nt: TGTGCCAGCAGCCAGGGTGAGGGACTAGCGGGAATCGGTGGAGAGACCCAGTACTTC
j_call: TRBJ2-7; d_call: -; v_call: TRBV2; cdr3_length: 14; clone_size: once; cdr3_aa: CASTIETSGYEQYF; cdr3_nt: TGTGCCAGCACCATAGAGACTAGTGGCTACGAGCAGTACTTC
j_call: TRBJ1-4; d_call: TRBD1; v_call: TRBV5-1; cdr3_length: 15; clone_size: -; cdr3_aa: CASSLGDRGNEKLFF; cdr3_nt: TGCGCCAGCAGCTTAGGGGACAGGGGAAATGAAAAACTGTTTTTT
j_call: TRBJ2-7; d_call: -; v_call: TRBV5-1; cdr3_length: 14; clone_size: -; cdr3_aa: CASSLEGSAYEQYF; cdr3_nt: TGCGCCAGCAGCTTGGAGGGCAGCGCCTACGAGCAGTACTTC
j_call: TRBJ1-2; d_call: TRBD1; v_call: TRBV12-3/TRBV12-4; cdr3_length: 12; clone_size: -; cdr3_aa: CASSLADRFGTF; cdr3_nt: TGTGCCAGCAGTTTAGCGGACAGGTTTGGGACCTTC
j_call: TRBJ2-7; d_call: TRBD1; v_call: TRBV19; cdr3_length: 16; clone_size: -; cdr3_aa: CASSIGGGQGDGEQYF; cdr3_nt: TGTGCCAGTAGTATAGGGGGGGGACAGGGGGATGGGGAGCAGTACTTC
j_call: TRBJ2-7; d_call: -; v_call: TRBV4-1; cdr3_length: 15; clone_size: few; cdr3_aa: CASSQVIGGIYEQYF; cdr3_nt: TGCGCCAGCAGCCAAGTTATAGGCGGCATCTACGAGCAGTACTTC
j_call: TRBJ1-3; d_call: -; v_call: TRBV28; cdr3_length: 16; clone_size: -; cdr3_aa: CASSLGGAGSGNTIYF; cdr3_nt: TGTGCCAGCAGTCTGGGGGGGGCAGGGAGTGGAAACACCATATATTTT